The clone carrying this T cell receptor (beta chain) was detected only a few times. Per the germline V gene, CDR1 is DFQATT and CDR2 is SNEGSKA (reference sequence). The CDR3 consists of 14 residues. J was trimmed by 5 bases and V by 6 bases; bases with no gene match: 6. This sample stems from a study of spatial heterogeneity in lung cancer. Regarding time point: blood at routine non-recurrence follow-up after resection. Sequencing covered unsorted whole RNA taken from tumor, nontumor lung or frozen PBMC. TCRdb reprocessed the 5' RACE reads with MiXCR, giving one entry per CDR3 protein. The sample contains around 120,000 distinct CDR3 sequences, 12% of which appear only once.

This receptor was taken from a male donor with early-stage non-small cell lung cancer. Sample: PBMCs, taken at follow-up. V is TRBV20-1 and J is TRBJ2-1; the match to TRBD2 covers 11 bases. CDR3 DNA: TGCAGTGCACCCACTAGCGGGGGTAACAATGAGCAGTTCTTC. Translated: CSAPTSGGNNEQFF.